This T cell receptor (beta chain) was identified in a study of Graves' ophthalmopathy and Graves' hyperthyroidism. RNA transcripts yielded amplified TCR beta CDR3 regions. The first round was an RT-PCR with HTBI primers, and the second round was a multiplex PCR. TCRdb recomputed calls from the multiplex PCR reads with MiXCR, one row per CDR3 protein. The data hold 400,000 to 500,000 distinct CDR3 sequences, with over 20% observed a single time. V shed 7 bases and J shed 4 bases, with 13 bases lying between them. Germline values: CDR1 MDHEN, CDR2 SYDVKM. This CDR3 has 13 residues. The J gene is TRBJ1-1, the V gene TRBV28, with D unresolved. The source of this sequence is a woman aged 18-29 years with stable Graves' hyperthyroidism. Sample: peripheral blood. The CDR3 sequence is CASTLMGATEAFF. Written as DNA, the CDR3 is TGTGCCAGCACTCTTATGGGAGCCACTGAAGCTTTCTTT.